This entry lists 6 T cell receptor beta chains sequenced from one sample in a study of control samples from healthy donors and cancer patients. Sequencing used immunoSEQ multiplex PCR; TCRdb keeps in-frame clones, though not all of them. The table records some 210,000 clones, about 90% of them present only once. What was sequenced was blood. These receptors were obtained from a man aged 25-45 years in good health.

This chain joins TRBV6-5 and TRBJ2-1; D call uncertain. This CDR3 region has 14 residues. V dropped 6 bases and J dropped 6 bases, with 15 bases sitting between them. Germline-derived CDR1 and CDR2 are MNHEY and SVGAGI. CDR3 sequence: CASSPDETRNEQFF. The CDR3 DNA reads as TGTGCCAGCAGCCCGGACGAAACTCGCAATGAGCAGTTCTTC.

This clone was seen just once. CDR3 sequence: CASGLGRNEQFF. The CDR3 DNA sequence: TGTGCTAGTGGTTTGGGGCGTAATGAGCAGTTCTTC. The chain couples TRBV12-5 to TRBJ2-1, with unresolved D. The ends were cut back, 1 base at V and 7 bases at J, with 5 bases in the middle. The CDR3 spans 12 residues. Looked up from germline, CDR1 is LGHNT and CDR2 is FRNRAP. Full variable domain (rest looked up from reference TRBV12-5 and TRBJ2-1): DARVTQTPRHKVTEMGQEVTMRCQPILGHNTVFWYRQTMMQGLELLAYFRNRAPLDDSGMPKDRFSAEMPDATLATLKIQPSEPRDSAVYFCASGLGRNEQFFGPGTRLTVL.

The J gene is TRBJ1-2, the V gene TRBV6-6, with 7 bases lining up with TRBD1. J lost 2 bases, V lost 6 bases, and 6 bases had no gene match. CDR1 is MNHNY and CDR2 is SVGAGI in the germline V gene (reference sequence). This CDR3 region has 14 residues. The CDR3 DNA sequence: TGTGCCAGCAGCTTTGGGACAGCCAACTATGGCTACACCTTC. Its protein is CASSFGTANYGYTF.

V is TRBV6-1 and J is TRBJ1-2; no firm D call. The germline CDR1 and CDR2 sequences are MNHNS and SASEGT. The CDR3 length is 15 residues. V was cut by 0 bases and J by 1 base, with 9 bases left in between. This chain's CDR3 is CASSEALGFNYGYTF. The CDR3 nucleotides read TGTGCCAGCAGTGAAGCGTTGGGATTTAACTATGGCTACACCTTC.

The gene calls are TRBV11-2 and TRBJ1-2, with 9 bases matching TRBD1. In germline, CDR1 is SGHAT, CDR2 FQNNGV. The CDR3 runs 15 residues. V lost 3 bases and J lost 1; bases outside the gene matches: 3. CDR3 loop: CASSLGTGINYGYTF. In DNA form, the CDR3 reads TGTGCCAGCAGCTTGGGGACAGGGATTAACTATGGCTACACCTTC.

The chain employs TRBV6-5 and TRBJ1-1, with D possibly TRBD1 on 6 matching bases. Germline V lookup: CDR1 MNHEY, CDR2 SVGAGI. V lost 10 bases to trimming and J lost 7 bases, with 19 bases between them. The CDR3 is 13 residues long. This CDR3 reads CAISYREGDEAFF. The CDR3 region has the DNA TGTGCCATCTCCTACAGGGAAGGGGATGAAGCTTTCTTT.